Detailed here is one T cell receptor beta chain. The clone's antigen remains unknown. A much larger clone differs from this one at a single base, so this may be a read error. The time point label, read with the paper, signifies: 45 days after influenza vaccine administration. The library was obtained by RT-PCR. Instrument on record: Illumina HiSeq 2500. TCRdb took the public reads, trimmed them with fastp at Q25, ran MiXCR for clone calling and kept in-frame beta chains. Rows with one shared CDR3 protein collapse into an entry with the most common genes and DNA. Across this sample there are approximately 480,000 distinct CDR3 sequences, with roughly 9.8% seen only once. About an eighth of the sample comes from the top ten. This entry is derived from a study of response to subunit inactivated influenza vaccine (dated by TCRdb to the late 2010s). Regarding the research as a whole: The study used deep quantitative T cell receptor repertoire profiling to track responses to a trivalent subunit inactivated influenza vaccine. Broader findings and caveats from the paper: It was suggested by the authors that each seasonal influenza vaccination may recruit only a limited number of new T cells.

CDR1 and CDR2 are read off the germline V gene as SQVTM and ANQGSEA. The germline V end is reduced by 6 bases and the J end by 11 bases; junction bases left unmatched: 12. The cysteine opens and the phenylalanine closes a CDR3 of 14 amino acids. Only CDR3 DNA remains: 42 bases, in frame from the first base. The receptor comes from a man aged 45-65 years who received an inactivated influenza vaccine. Donor details come from another sample of the same person, matched by shared clones. The V and J segments used are TRBV29-1 and TRBJ2-1, and TRBD1 aligns with 11 junction nucleotides. Sequenced here: PBMCs from blood, sampled about 6 weeks after vaccination. CDR3 region: CSVEKDRGRNKQFF. The DNA reads TGCAGCGTCGAGAAGGACAGGGGGCGAAATAAGCAGTTCTTC.